These 10 T cell receptor beta chains originate from one sample sequenced in a study of regulatory T cells in long-lasting Graves disease. Libraries of TCR beta came from iRepertoire HTBI primers plus Arm-PCR of CDR3 regions. TCRdb redid the calling of the multiplex PCR reads with MiXCR, one entry per CDR3 protein. The sample has 600,000 to 800,000 distinct CDR3 sequences; 25% to 35% are singletons. Sample time point: persistent/refractory GD, antithyroid drugs over 5 years with positive TRAb. PBMC-derived RNA was used for the TCR library. The sequenced sample was peripheral blood mononuclear cells (PBMCs), obtained when the disease was refractory, from a patient treated with antithyroid drugs. The source is a female donor with Graves disease.

This clonotype appeared a few times. V and J are TRBV11-2 and TRBJ2-7; 10 nucleotides match TRBD2. CDR1 is SGHAT, CDR2 FQNNGV, per germline. The CDR3 spans 19 residues. V dropped 1 base and J dropped 3; count of bases not matched to a gene: 15. The DNA for the CDR3 is TGTGCCAGCAGCTTAGCAGTGGTCTCAGCGGGAGGGAAGGACTACGAGCAGTACTTC. This codes for CASSLAVVSAGGKDYEQYF. Full variable domain (remainder filled in from reference TRBV11-2 and TRBJ2-7): EAGVAQSPRYKIIEKRQSVAFWCNPISGHATLYWYQQILGQGPKLLIQFQNNGVVDDSQLPKDRFSAERLKGVDSTLKIQPAKLEDSAVYLCASSLAVVSAGGKDYEQYFGPGTRLTVT.

This chain connects TRBV4-2 to TRBJ1-5; maybe TRBD1 (6 bases). There are 16 residues in the CDR3. The V gene's germline CDR1 is LGHNA and CDR2 YNFKEQ. The V end lost 1 base, the J end lost 1 base, and 11 bases lay between the germline ends. The CDR3 DNA is TGTGCCAGCAGCCAAGTGTGGACAGCGAGCAATCAGCCCCAGCATTTT. Protein sequence: CASSQVWTASNQPQHF.

V is TRBV6-1 and J is TRBJ1-1, with D possibly TRBD1 on 6 matching bases. Deletions cut 1 base from V and 0 bases from J, with 9 bases between. In germline, CDR1 is MNHNS, CDR2 SASEGT. This CDR3 region has 15 residues. DNA of the CDR3: TGTGCCAGCAGTGAAGTGGGGGGGCTGAACACTGAAGCTTTCTTT. Translated: CASSEVGGLNTEAFF.

This clonotype has a handful of counts. CDR3: CASTSGTNTGELFF. As DNA, the CDR3 is TGCGCCAGCACCTCCGGGACAAACACCGGGGAGCTGTTTTTT. The V call is TRBV5-1, the J call TRBJ2-2; D is perhaps TRBD1 (6 bases). V was pared by 6 bases and J by 2 bases, with 11 bases between. Germline values: CDR1 SGHRS, CDR2 YFSETQ. There are 14 residues in the CDR3.

This chain uses TRBV2 with TRBJ1-1; 10 positions agree with TRBD1. The CDR3 sequence is 15 residues long. Trimming cost V 6 bases and J 4 bases; bases outside gene matches: 8. Per the germline V gene, CDR1 is SNHLY and CDR2 is FYNNEI. The CDR3 DNA reads as TGTGCCAGCAGCCAGAAGACAGGGGGCAGCACTGAAGCTTTCTTT. The encoded protein is CASSQKTGGSTEAFF.

The CDR3 bases are TGTGCCAGCAGTGAATCTACAGGCTATAATTCACCCCTCCACTTT. Amino acids: CASSESTGYNSPLHF. V usage is TRBV25-1 and J usage is TRBJ1-6; D might be TRBD1 (5 bases). Germline CDR1 and CDR2: MGHDK and SYGVNS. Deletions cut 1 base from V and 3 bases from J, with 7 bases between. CDR3 length: 15 amino acids.

This clonotype was counted between two and nine times. The chain recombines TRBV5-1 with TRBJ2-2; D is undetermined. This CDR3 has 15 amino acids. Trimming removed 5 bases at V and 0 bases at J, with 11 bases between. The V gene's germline CDR1 is SGHRS and CDR2 YFSETQ. CDR3 residues: CASSIETANTGELFF. The CDR3 DNA reads as TGCGCCAGCAGTATAGAGACCGCGAACACCGGGGAGCTGTTTTTT.

The chain couples TRBV30 to TRBJ1-6; 9 bases are a match to TRBD1. V dropped 3 bases and J dropped 7; count of bases not matched to a gene: 4. Germline CDR1 is GTSNPN and CDR2 is SVGIG (reference sequence). CDR3 length: 14 residues. Here the CDR3 DNA reads TGTGCCTGGAGCAACGGACAGGGGAATTCACCCCTCCACTTT. It yields the protein CAWSNGQGNSPLHF. Full variable domain (remainder filled in from reference TRBV30 and TRBJ1-6): SQTIHQWPATLVQPVGSPLSLECTVEGTSNPNLYWYRQAAGRGLQLLFYSVGIGQISSEVPQNLSASRPQDRQFILSSKKLLLSDSGFYLCAWSNGQGNSPLHFGNGTRLTVT.

This clonotype has ten or more counts. This rearrangement joins TRBV5-1 to TRBJ1-5; 7 bases are a match to TRBD1. The CDR3 is 14 residues long. Germline CDR1 SGHRS, CDR2 YFSETQ. V lost 3 bases to trimming and J lost 2 bases; unmatched junction nucleotides: 2. The CDR3 bases are TGCGCCAGCAGCTCCAGGGGGGGCAATCAGCCCCAGCATTTT. Protein: CASSSRGGNQPQHF.

This clonotype was observed a handful of times. This sequence joins TRBV20-1 and TRBJ2-3; D unclear. The CDR3 loop spans 14 amino acids. From germline, CDR1 is DFQATT and CDR2 SNEGSKA (reference sequence). Trimming cost V 3 bases and J 0 bases, with 10 bases left between them. This CDR3 reads CSASWVLSTDTQYF. The CDR3, as DNA: TGCAGTGCTAGTTGGGTTCTCAGCACAGATACGCAGTATTTT.